Presented here are 3 T cell receptor beta chains from one specimen sequenced in a study of blood T cell repertoires in COVID-19 (dated by TCRdb to 2020 to 2021). Libraries were built with the immunoSEQ multiplex PCR assay. In its TCRdb copy, this immuneACCESS table keeps in-frame sequences only and misses some clones. Where compared with another copy, unresolved V genes explain less than half of these, and the others have no known cause. Here the sample has fewer than 300,000 clones; 80% to 90% occur a single time. The biggest ten clones account for approximately 2.3% of the sample. Material for sequencing was peripheral blood. These receptors were obtained from a woman in her fifties or sixties with acute or convalescent COVID-19.

V gene TRBV2 combines with J gene TRBJ2-1; D is perhaps TRBD1 (6 bases). V lost 8 bases and J 7 bases, leaving 18 bases between the germline ends. CDR1 and CDR2 from the germline V gene are SNHLY and FYNNEI. The CDR3 extends over 14 amino acids. CDR3 amino acids: CASREKWTANEQFF. DNA of the CDR3: TGTGCCAGCCGAGAAAAGTGGACAGCTAATGAGCAGTTCTTC.

The CDR3 region is CASSSTGSGGYTF. The CDR3 DNA follows: TGTGCCAGCAGCTCGACAGGGTCCGGGGGCTACACCTTC. The chain combines TRBV14 with TRBJ1-2; TRBD1 agrees at 7 bases. The V and J ends lost 5 bases and 8 bases, in that order; junction bases with no gene match: 8. The CDR3 has 13 residues. The germline V gene encodes CDR1 SGHDN and CDR2 FVKESK.

The chain couples TRBV6-6 to TRBJ1-5; TRBD1 matches at 7 bases. After removal of 7 bases from V and 6 bases from J, the junction contained 12 bases not matched to a gene. Germline V gene lookup returns CDR1 MNHNY and CDR2 SVGAGI (reference sequence). The CDR3 sequence is 15 residues long. This CDR3 reads CASIYHRGGTQPQHF. The CDR3 coding sequence is TGTGCCAGCATATACCACAGGGGTGGAACTCAGCCCCAGCATTTT.